This TCR beta chain was sequenced in a study of cytomegalovirus exposure and HLA in healthy donors. This table comes from immunoSEQ multiplex PCR, and its TCRdb copy is limited to in-frame clones, with some not included. There are about 350,000 clones in the sample; 75% to 90% occur only once, and roughly 1.1% lies in the top ten. Study observations and caveats: It was found in a later analysis that first-cohort TCR clusters tended to co-occur in the 100 to 150 validation repertoires.

Regarding this clone: Antigen unknown.

The sequencing sample was made of PBMCs. The clonotype comes from a woman aged 30 to 39 in good health and CMV-seropositive.

The CDR3 DNA reads TGTGCCAGCAGTTTTTTCGCTCAGAACACCGGGGAGCTGTTTTTT. This translates into CASSFFAQNTGELFF. The V and J genes are TRBV28 and TRBJ2-2; unclear D gene. V was clipped by 3 bases and J by 1 base, with 9 bases between them. The CDR3 has 15 residues. CDR1 and CDR2 (germline): MDHEN, SYDVKM.